The 15 T cell receptor beta chains below come from one sample, sequenced in a study of response to subunit inactivated influenza vaccine. TCRdb independently ran MiXCR on the RT-PCR reads; one entry per CDR3 protein. The repertoire has some 540,000 distinct CDR3 sequences, roughly 25% of them found once; the top ten carry about 2.8%. The same specimen was also included in a second study, on T cells expressing NK-cell markers. From that paper: Generation of TCR beta cDNA was performed by 5'RACE template switching incorporating UMIs.

This material consisted of CD4+ T cells sorted from PBMCs, taken roughly 12 days after vaccination. These receptors were collected from a man aged 50 to 60 who received an inactivated influenza vaccine.

A few counts support this clonotype. The chain combines TRBV12-3 or TRBV12-4 with TRBJ1-3, with D unclear. The V gene lost 3 bases and the J gene lost 1 base, with 7 bases spanning the gap. The CDR3 extends over 14 amino acids. CDR3 DNA: TGTGCCAGCAGTTTTGACGGATCTGGAAACACCATATATTTT. Protein sequence: CASSFDGSGNTIYF.

The rearrangement links TRBV10-1 to TRBJ1-4; D is possibly TRBD1 (5 bases). V shed 6 bases and J shed 6 bases, with 11 bases lying between them. CDR1 is WNHNN, CDR2 SYGVQD, per germline (reference sequence). The CDR3 has 13 residues. The CDR3 DNA is TGCGCCAGCAGATCCGGGACGGATGAAAAACTGTTTTTT. Translating it yields CASRSGTDEKLFF.

The genes are TRBV5-6 and TRBJ2-3, with D maybe TRBD2 (5 bases). Germline assignment: CDR1 SGHDT and CDR2 YYEEEE. V was pared by 0 bases and J by 0 bases, with 11 bases between. The CDR3 covers 16 residues. CDR3 coding DNA: TGTGCCAGCAGCTTGGGTCCTAGCACTAGCACAGATACGCAGTATTTT. Residues: CASSLGPSTSTDTQYF.

The J gene is TRBJ2-7, the V gene TRBV5-1, with TRBD1 matching 7 bases. The CDR3 is 14 amino acids. With V trimmed by 0 bases and J by 3 bases, 3 bases remained unmatched. CDR1 is SGHRS, CDR2 YFSETQ, per germline. Written as DNA, the CDR3 is TGCGCCAGCAGCTTGGTAGGACAGGACTACGAGCAGTACTTC. Translation: CASSLVGQDYEQYF.

The chain recombines TRBV11-2 with TRBJ2-3; D is ambiguous. The ends were cut back, 4 bases at V and 3 bases at J, with 8 bases in the middle. This CDR3 has 13 residues. Germline CDR1 SGHAT, CDR2 FQNNGV. CDR3 sequence: CASSWTPTDTQYF. The CDR3 region has the DNA TGTGCCAGCAGCTGGACGCCAACAGATACGCAGTATTTT. Supplemented by reference TRBV11-2 and TRBJ2-3, the full variable domain reads EAGVAQSPRYKIIEKRQSVAFWCNPISGHATLYWYQQILGQGPKLLIQFQNNGVVDDSQLPKDRFSAERLKGVDSTLKIQPAKLEDSAVYLCASSWTPTDTQYFGPGTRLTVL.

A few counts support this clonotype. The chain recombines TRBV4-2 with TRBJ2-2, with TRBD2 as a possible D gene (6 bases). The CDR3 consists of 15 residues. The V end lost 0 bases, the J end lost 3 bases, and 8 bases lay between the germline ends. Germline V gene data show CDR1 as LGHNA and CDR2 as YNFKEQ. The CDR3 sequence: CASSQESSDTGELFF. The CDR3 region has the DNA TGTGCCAGCAGCCAAGAATCTAGCGACACCGGGGAGCTGTTTTTT.

The V and J genes are TRBV2 and TRBJ2-4; D ambiguous. The germline V gene encodes CDR1 SNHLY and CDR2 FYNNEI. The CDR3 contains 15 residues. V was clipped by 1 base and J by 1 base, with 8 bases between them. The CDR3 reads CASSEVGVAKNIQYF. The CDR3 coding sequence is TGTGCCAGCAGTGAAGTTGGGGTGGCCAAAAACATTCAGTACTTC.

The chain employs TRBV5-1 and TRBJ2-3, with 8 bases matching TRBD1. The CDR3 covers 19 residues. Germline CDR1 reads SGHRS; CDR2 reads YFSETQ. V dropped 3 bases and J dropped 0; count of bases not matched to a gene: 15. The CDR3 DNA reads as TGCGCCAGCAGCTCCGGTCAGGGGGCCCTGCCCACTAGCACAGATACGCAGTATTTT. It encodes CASSSGQGALPTSTDTQYF. The variable domain in full, with the rest retrieved from reference TRBV5-1 and TRBJ2-3, is KAGVTQTPRYLIKTRGQQVTLSCSPISGHRSVSWYQQTPGQGLQFLFEYFSETQRNKGNFPGRFSGRQFSNSRSEMNVSTLELGDSALYLCASSSGQGALPTSTDTQYFGPGTRLTVL.

Concerning this clonotype: At one end, the junction sequence differs from germline, possibly due to a read error. V and J are TRBV6-2 or TRBV6-3 and TRBJ1-5, with 8 bases fitting TRBD1. The CDR3 length is 11 residues. Germline V gene data show CDR1 as MNHEY and CDR2 as SVGEGT. CDR3 sequence (DNA): TGTGCCACAGGGGGCAACCAGCCCCAGCATTTT. Its protein product is CATGGNQPQHF.

This clonotype occurred a few times. This chain links TRBV5-1 with TRBJ1-1; D call uncertain. The length of the CDR3 is 14 residues. CDR1 is SGHRS, CDR2 YFSETQ, per germline. Trimming removed 4 bases at V and 1 base at J, with 11 bases between. The CDR3 DNA sequence: TGCGCCAGCAGCCCACCTACAACGAACACTGAAGCTTTCTTT. Protein product: CASSPPTTNTEAFF. Looking up the rest from reference TRBV5-1 and TRBJ1-1 gives the full variable domain: KAGVTQTPRYLIKTRGQQVTLSCSPISGHRSVSWYQQTPGQGLQFLFEYFSETQRNKGNFPGRFSGRQFSNSRSEMNVSTLELGDSALYLCASSPPTTNTEAFFGQGTRLTVV.

This clonotype was found many times. This chain joins TRBV5-1 and TRBJ2-3; D gene ambiguous. The germline V gene encodes CDR1 SGHRS and CDR2 YFSETQ. This CDR3 spans 13 amino acids. Trimming stripped 4 bases from V and 0 bases from J, with 6 bases between. The CDR3 DNA sequence: TGCGCCAGCAGCCTACGGAGCACAGATACGCAGTATTTT. Amino acid sequence: CASSLRSTDTQYF.

Note on this clonotype: Mismatch with germline at one junction end may stem from a read error. The V and J genes are TRBV5-1 and TRBJ2-7, with 11 bases identical to TRBD2. The CDR3 is 18 amino acids. CDR1 is SGHRS and CDR2 is YFSETQ in the germline V gene. This chain's CDR3 is CASSAPPVLAGGLDEQYF. Written as DNA, the CDR3 is TGCGCCAGCAGCGCCCCCCCTGTGCTAGCGGGGGGCCTGGACGAACAGTACTTC.

This clonotype was counted between two and nine times. The rearrangement joins TRBV7-2 to TRBJ2-3, with 7 bases that match TRBD1. Per the germline V gene, CDR1 is SGHTA and CDR2 is FQGNSA. The CDR3 covers 16 residues. J was trimmed by 0 bases and V by 4 bases; bases with no gene match: 7. CDR3: CASSSDRHRSTDTQYF. In DNA, the CDR3 is TGTGCCAGCAGCTCGGACAGGCACCGTAGCACAGATACGCAGTATTTT.

In this sample, this clonotype turned up many times. The CDR3 here is CASSQGEGETQYF. The CDR3 DNA follows: TGTGCCAGCAGCCAAGGGGAGGGGGAGACCCAGTACTTC. This chain links TRBV4-2 with TRBJ2-5, with 7 bases matching TRBD2. This CDR3 comprises 13 residues. Germline CDR1 LGHNA, CDR2 YNFKEQ. The J segment lost 5 bases and the V segment lost 1 base, leaving 1 base of the junction unmatched.

This clonotype was detected many times. The rearrangement uses TRBV6-2 or TRBV6-3 and TRBJ2-1; TRBD2 is a possible D gene (5 bases). The CDR3 totals 11 residues. Germline V lookup: CDR1 MNHEY, CDR2 SVGEGT. The V gene lost 4 bases and the J gene lost 13 bases, with 11 bases spanning the gap. The CDR3 reads CASSSVGDQFF. DNA for the CDR3: TGTGCCAGCAGTTCGGTCGGGGATCAGTTCTTC.